These 31 T cell receptor beta chains share one sample of origin, sequenced in a study of blood T cell repertoires in COVID-19. The repertoire was sequenced with immunoSEQ multiplex PCR; TCRdb's copy has only in-frame clones and lacks some. The sample yields some 170,000 clones, around 84% seen once. Sequencing was done on a sample of peripheral blood. These receptors all stem from a woman over 75 with acute or convalescent COVID-19.

In this sample, this clone turned up a few times. This sequence joins TRBV27 and TRBJ1-1; D not certain. The germline V gene encodes CDR1 MNHEY and CDR2 SMNVEV (reference sequence). Trimming cost V 2 bases and J 0 bases, with 10 bases left between them. The CDR3 loop spans 15 amino acids. The CDR3 loop reads CASSLAVKMNTEAFF. CDR3 coding DNA: TGTGCCAGCAGTTTAGCGGTTAAGATGAACACTGAAGCTTTCTTT.

The V and J genes are TRBV2 and TRBJ1-6; 9 bases are a match to TRBD1. The CDR3 length is 15 residues. Trimming removed 6 bases from V and 7 bases from J; junction bases left unmatched: 7. Germline V lookup: CDR1 SNHLY, CDR2 FYNNEI. CDR3 protein: CASRGQGLWNSPLHF. In DNA form, the CDR3 reads TGTGCCAGCAGGGGACAGGGTTTGTGGAATTCACCCCTCCACTTT.

This clone was seen just once. The chain recombines TRBV19 with TRBJ1-1; 7 bases map to TRBD1. This CDR3 has 15 amino acids. Looked up from germline, CDR1 is LNHDA and CDR2 is SQIVND (reference sequence). Germline trimming cut 4 bases from V and 2 bases from J; bases unmatched to any gene: 7. The CDR3 DNA reads as TGTGCCAGTAGTACTCGACAGGGTGTAAACACTGAAGCTTTCTTT. Its translation: CASSTRQGVNTEAFF.

This rearrangement joins TRBV6-5 to TRBJ1-5; 9 bases are a match to TRBD1. With 6 bases clipped from V and 3 bases from J, the junction kept 3 bases outside the gene matches. The CDR3 is made up of 14 amino acids. CDR1 is MNHEY and CDR2 is SVGAGI in the germline V gene. CDR3 region: CASRGDRDNQPQHF. The CDR3 coding sequence is TGTGCCAGCAGGGGGGACAGGGACAATCAGCCCCAGCATTTT.

The rearrangement uses TRBV27 and TRBJ2-7, with TRBD1 identical over 9 bases. This CDR3 is built from 16 residues. V dropped 3 bases and J dropped 1; count of bases not matched to a gene: 7. The germline V gene has CDR1 MNHEY and CDR2 SMNVEV (reference sequence). CDR3 bases: TGTGCCAGCAGTTTCCGTACCGGGACAGGGTCCTACGAGCAGTACTTC. Its protein is CASSFRTGTGSYEQYF.

The chain uses TRBV5-1 and TRBJ2-7, with 9 positions matching TRBD2. J gave up 6 bases and V 2 bases, and 9 bases lay outside the gene matches. This CDR3 contains 15 residues. Looked up from germline, CDR1 is SGHRS and CDR2 is YFSETQ. The DNA for the CDR3 is TGCGCCAGCAGCTTTCTTGCGGGAGGGCCGGCCGAGCAGTACTTC. Translation: CASSFLAGGPAEQYF.

V gene TRBV7-2 combines with J gene TRBJ2-3, with TRBD1 matching 8 bases. V lost 0 bases to trimming and J lost 4 bases; unmatched junction nucleotides: 15. This CDR3 has 19 amino acids. Looked up from germline, CDR1 is SGHTA and CDR2 is FQGNSA. The CDR3, as DNA: TGTGCCAGCAGCTTAGCAAGATTATCCGGACAGGGATTTTCAGATACGCAGTATTTT. Translation: CASSLARLSGQGFSDTQYF. Filled out from reference TRBV7-2 and TRBJ2-3, the complete variable domain reads GAGVSQSPSNKVTEKGKDVELRCDPISGHTALYWYRQSLGQGLEFLIYFQGNSAPDKSGLPSDRFSAERTGGSVSTLTIQRTQQEDSAVYLCASSLARLSGQGFSDTQYFGPGTRLTVL.

The V and J genes are TRBV7-8 and TRBJ1-1; TRBD1 might be the D (5 bases). The V gene lost 3 bases and the J gene lost 6 bases, with 11 bases spanning the gap. Germline values: CDR1 SGHVS, CDR2 FQNEAQ. This CDR3 has 13 residues. The CDR3 DNA is TGTGCCAGCAGCTTTTTATCAGGGCCTGAAGCTTTCTTT. This codes for CASSFLSGPEAFF.

This chain joins TRBV29-1 and TRBJ2-1, with D unresolved. CDR1 is SQVTM, CDR2 ANQGSEA, per germline. The CDR3 contains 10 residues. The V end lost 5 bases, the J end lost 9 bases, and 8 bases lay between the germline ends. In nucleotides, the CDR3 is TGCAGCGTTCAGGCGTTTGAGCAGTTCTTC. This gives the protein CSVQAFEQFF.

V usage is TRBV19 and J usage is TRBJ1-5, with D possibly TRBD1 on 5 matching bases. This CDR3 has 14 residues. V was clipped by 3 bases and J by 11 bases, with 17 bases between them. Germline CDR1 reads LNHDA; CDR2 reads SQIVND (reference sequence). Here the CDR3 DNA reads TGTGCCAGTAGTATCCCAGGAGGGACCGTGGCCCAGCATTTT. Protein product: CASSIPGGTVAQHF.

This clone was seen only a few times. The chain is built from TRBV15 and TRBJ1-1; 8 bases align to TRBD1. The CDR3 covers 13 residues. J lost 4 bases, V lost 3 bases, and 1 base had no gene match. The V gene's germline CDR1 is LNHNV and CDR2 YYDKDF (reference sequence). CDR3 protein: CATSRDRATEAFF. DNA for the CDR3: TGTGCCACCAGCAGGGACAGGGCCACTGAAGCTTTCTTT. Full variable domain (outside the CDR3, taken from reference TRBV15 and TRBJ1-1): DAMVIQNPRYQVTQFGKPVTLSCSQTLNHNVMYWYQQKSSQAPKLLFHYYDKDFNNEADTPDNFQSRRPNTSFCFLDIRSPGLGDTAMYLCATSRDRATEAFFGQGTRLTVV.

The J gene is TRBJ2-7, the V gene TRBV7-2, with D possibly matching TRBD2 (6 bases). The CDR3 contains 14 residues. V lost 3 bases and J lost 1, with 10 bases in between. CDR1 is SGHTA, CDR2 FQGNSA, per germline. The CDR3 reads CASSFRGESYEQYF. CDR3 in DNA: TGTGCCAGCAGCTTCCGCGGGGAGTCCTACGAGCAGTACTTC.

This clone has just one count. The chain combines TRBV27 with TRBJ2-2, with 8 bases lining up with TRBD1. J lost 4 bases, V lost 5 bases, and 3 bases had no gene match. CDR3 length: 14 amino acids. The germline V gene encodes CDR1 MNHEY and CDR2 SMNVEV (reference sequence). The CDR3 sequence is CASSQGASTGELFF. CDR3 DNA: TGTGCCAGCAGTCAGGGGGCCAGCACCGGGGAGCTGTTTTTT.

This sequence joins TRBV2 and TRBJ2-3; possibly TRBD2 for D (6 bases). The CDR3 consists of 15 residues. Germline CDR1 is SNHLY and CDR2 is FYNNEI. Trimming removed 3 bases from V and 2 bases from J, with 12 bases in between. CDR3 in amino acids: CASSERLGDTDTQYF. As DNA, the CDR3 is TGTGCCAGCAGTGAGAGACTAGGGGACACAGATACGCAGTATTTT.

The chain joins TRBV4-3 to TRBJ2-7; 11 positions agree with TRBD1. Germline V CDR1 and CDR2: LGHNA, YSLEER. The CDR3 runs 14 residues. V was clipped by 3 bases and J by 4 bases; unmatched bases: 2. The CDR3 coding sequence is TGCGCCAGCAGCCAGGACAGGGGGCCATACGAGCAGTACTTC. Its translation is CASSQDRGPYEQYF.

This sequence joins TRBV7-8 and TRBJ1-1, with TRBD1 as a possible D gene (6 bases). The V gene's germline CDR1 is SGHVS and CDR2 FQNEAQ. The CDR3 has 14 residues. Trimming shortened V by 1 base and J by 3 bases, and 9 bases separated the two germline ends. Written as DNA, the CDR3 is TGTGCCAGCAGCTTAGGGGGGACATACACTGAAGCTTTCTTT. It translates to CASSLGGTYTEAFF.

The V call is TRBV7-2, the J call TRBJ1-1; 7 bases fit TRBD1. V gave up 2 bases and J gave up 4 bases; unmatched junction bases: 7. Germline V gene lookup returns CDR1 SGHTA and CDR2 FQGNSA. The CDR3 contains 15 residues. The CDR3 sequence is CASSLNRGFGTEAFF. As DNA, the CDR3 is TGTGCCAGCAGCTTAAACAGGGGTTTCGGCACTGAAGCTTTCTTT.

The rearrangement uses TRBV6-5 and TRBJ2-1; 7 bases agree with TRBD2. In germline, CDR1 is MNHEY, CDR2 SVGAGI. The V and J ends lost 7 bases and 5 bases, in that order; junction bases with no gene match: 8. The length of the CDR3 is 14 residues. The CDR3 DNA sequence: TGTGCCAGCACCCAGCCCGGGACTAACAATGAGCAGTTCTTC. It specifies CASTQPGTNNEQFF.

The chain is built from TRBV5-1 and TRBJ2-1; 8 bases agree with TRBD2. The trim removed 4 bases at V and 6 bases at J, leaving 3 bases unmatched. This CDR3 region has 13 residues. Per germline, CDR1 SGHRS and CDR2 YFSETQ. The CDR3 protein is CASSPGLVNEQFF. Written as DNA, the CDR3 is TGCGCCAGCAGCCCGGGACTAGTCAATGAGCAGTTCTTC.

The chain joins TRBV7-2 to TRBJ2-1; tentatively, D is TRBD2 (5 bases). CDR3 length: 12 residues. The germline CDR1 and CDR2 sequences are SGHTA and FQGNSA. Trimming cost V 2 bases and J 10 bases, with 9 bases left between them. The CDR3 region has the DNA TGTGCCAGCAGCTTAACTAGTAGAGAGCAGTTCTTC. It specifies CASSLTSREQFF.

The chain carries TRBV18 and TRBJ2-7; TRBD2 is a possible D gene (5 bases). CDR1 and CDR2 from the germline V gene are KGHSH and LQKENI. The germline V and J ends were trimmed by 3 bases and 0 bases, with 12 bases remaining between them. There are 15 residues in the CDR3. Written as DNA, the CDR3 is TGTGCCAGCTCACCTCGAGCGGACGGCTCCTACGAGCAGTACTTC. It specifies CASSPRADGSYEQYF. Variable domain in full (rest from reference TRBV18 and TRBJ2-7): NAGVMQNPRHLVRRRGQEARLRCSPMKGHSHVYWYRQLPEEGLKFMVYLQKENIIDESGMPKERFSAEFPKEGPSILRIQQVVRGDSAAYFCASSPRADGSYEQYFGPGTRLTVT.

The chain is built from TRBV7-6 and TRBJ1-1; 7 nucleotides line up with TRBD1. V lost 4 bases and J lost 11; bases outside the gene matches: 4. The CDR3 has 11 amino acids. CDR1 SGHVS and CDR2 FNYEAQ come from the germline V gene. The CDR3 protein is CASSSGGNAFF. Written as DNA, the CDR3 is TGTGCCAGCAGCTCAGGGGGAAACGCTTTCTTT.

This clone was observed once. The chain combines TRBV27 with TRBJ2-3; the match to TRBD1 covers 11 bases. J gave up 6 bases and V 5 bases, and 10 bases lay outside the gene matches. CDR3 length equals 16 residues. Looked up from germline, CDR1 is MNHEY and CDR2 is SMNVEV (reference sequence). CDR3 bases: TGTGCCAGCAGTCCCCCCGGACAGGGGGCGGGGGATACGCAGTATTTT. Translating gives CASSPPGQGAGDTQYF.

Only a few counts were recorded for this clone. The chain links TRBV24-1 to TRBJ2-5, with D tentatively TRBD2 (6 bases). The germline V and J ends were trimmed by 5 bases and 5 bases, with 23 bases remaining between them. The CDR3 has 17 residues. Germline V gene sequence: CDR1 KGHDR, CDR2 SFDVKD. CDR3: CATSGEKGTPAEETQYF. Here the CDR3 DNA reads TGTGCCACCAGTGGCGAAAAGGGGACTCCGGCAGAGGAGACCCAGTACTTC.

Only one count was recorded for this clone. The J gene is TRBJ2-7, the V gene TRBV7-2; perhaps TRBD2 as D (6 bases). The CDR3 has 15 amino acids. CDR1 is SGHTA and CDR2 is FQGNSA in the germline V gene. V was pared by 4 bases and J by 3 bases, with 16 bases between. The CDR3 here is CASSSQPGLFYEQYF. The CDR3 DNA reads TGTGCCAGCAGCTCCCAGCCGGGACTGTTCTACGAGCAGTACTTC.

CDR3 bases: TGTGCCATCAGTCAGGGGCACCAGGCCTATGGCTACACCTTC. As protein: CAISQGHQAYGYTF. This chain connects TRBV10-3 to TRBJ1-2, with a possible D match to TRBD1 (6 bases). Germline V gives CDR1 ENHRY, CDR2 SYGVKD. The V gene lost 5 bases and the J gene lost 4 bases, with 14 bases spanning the gap. This CDR3 is 14 amino acids long.

J is TRBJ2-7 and V is TRBV10-1, with D perhaps matching TRBD1 (6 bases). The CDR3 consists of 13 residues. The V and J ends lost 4 bases and 2 bases respectively, with 9 bases between them. The germline V gene encodes CDR1 WNHNN and CDR2 SYGVQD (reference sequence). The CDR3 bases are TGCGCCAGCAGTGTCTCAGGGGCCTACGAGCAGTACTTC. Protein sequence: CASSVSGAYEQYF.

The chain combines TRBV6-6 with TRBJ1-5, with TRBD1 identical over 8 bases. The trim removed 5 bases at V and 2 bases at J, leaving 17 bases unmatched. The CDR3 sequence is 19 residues long. Germline V gene lookup returns CDR1 MNHNY and CDR2 SVGAGI (reference sequence). DNA for the CDR3: TGTGCCAGCAGTCTCCTCGGCGCAGGGGGCGCCCATGGCAATCAGCCCCAGCATTTT. Encoded protein: CASSLLGAGGAHGNQPQHF.

The chain uses TRBV11-2 and TRBJ1-2; D uncertain. From germline, CDR1 is SGHAT and CDR2 FQNNGV. Trimming took 4 bases from V and 0 from J, leaving 12 bases between them. This CDR3 contains 15 residues. The CDR3: CASSSIAGTNYGYTF. The CDR3 DNA is TGTGCCAGCAGCTCGATTGCCGGGACTAACTATGGCTACACCTTC. Variable domain in full (rest from reference TRBV11-2 and TRBJ1-2): EAGVAQSPRYKIIEKRQSVAFWCNPISGHATLYWYQQILGQGPKLLIQFQNNGVVDDSQLPKDRFSAERLKGVDSTLKIQPAKLEDSAVYLCASSSIAGTNYGYTFGSGTRLTVV.

The chain couples TRBV6-9 to TRBJ1-5; TRBD1 matches at 11 bases. This CDR3 region has 17 residues. Unmatched junction bases numbered 12, after V lost 11 bases and J lost 0 bases. Germline V lookup: CDR1 MNHGY, CDR2 SVAAGI. The CDR3 is CALRTGGAKYSNQPQHF. The DNA for the CDR3 is TGTGCCCTCCGGACAGGGGGCGCCAAGTATAGCAATCAGCCCCAGCATTTT.

The chain joins TRBV4-3 to TRBJ2-7, with D possibly TRBD1 on 5 matching bases. The V end was cut by 1 base, the J end by 3 bases, with 13 bases between. The CDR3 extends over 15 amino acids. Germline CDR1 and CDR2: LGHNA and YSLEER. The CDR3 DNA reads as TGCGCCAGCAGCCAAGGACCTTACGACAGCTACGAGCAGTACTTC. Amino acids: CASSQGPYDSYEQYF.